A selection of T cell receptor beta chains follows, all from one sample in a study of OX40 agonist ivuxolimab in advanced cancers. Profiled with immunoSEQ multiplex PCR; TCRdb holds only in-frame clones, not every one. The repertoire includes around 80,000 clones, around 84% of them detected once, and 2.5% to 3% sits in the top ten. Sample: CD4+ or CD8+ T cells sorted from blood, taken in a trial of the OX40 agonist ivuxolimab. The receptors shown here come from an adult with an advanced solid tumor such as melanoma, head and neck, liver or kidney cancer. CDR3s include the opening cysteine and the closing phenylalanine or tryptophan. Each record gives: V gene, clone size, J gene, D gene, CDR3 protein, CDR3 DNA. The D gene is left open where the match is weak. Only part of the rows carry a size: once, few, many, or a class if the clone is expanded.

TRBV2	-	TRBJ2-1	-	CASSVRASDYNEQFF	TGTGCCAGCAGTGTACGGGCATCGGACTACAATGAGCAGTTCTTC
TRBV2	-	TRBJ1-1	TRBD1	CAGQGVMNTEAFF	TGTGCCGGACAGGGAGTCATGAACACTGAAGCTTTCTTT
TRBV5-1	-	TRBJ2-1	-	CASSPDPTGTLNEQFF	TGCGCCAGCAGCCCCGACCCGACCGGGACGCTAAATGAGCAGTTCTTC
TRBV10-3	-	TRBJ2-3	-	CAISGGASTTDTQYF	TGTGCCATCAGTGGAGGGGCTAGCACCACAGATACGCAGTATTTT
TRBV11-2	-	TRBJ2-1	TRBD2	CASSWVAGGSNEQFF	TGTGCCAGCAGCTGGGTGGCGGGGGGCTCCAATGAGCAGTTCTTC
TRBV5-6	-	TRBJ1-1	-	CASSFGGWGNQAFF	TGTGCCAGCAGCTTTGGGGGTTGGGGGAACCAAGCTTTCTTT
TRBV7-2	-	TRBJ2-7	-	CASTPARGPEQYF	TGTGCCAGCACCCCGGCGAGGGGCCCCGAGCAGTACTTC
TRBV19	-	TRBJ1-6	TRBD1	CASSSTGVELPPLHF	TGTGCCAGTAGCAGTACAGGGGTGGAATTGCCACCCCTCCACTTT
TRBV28	-	TRBJ1-4	-	CASSTFGSGNEKLFF	TGTGCCAGCAGTACGTTCGGTAGCGGTAATGAAAAACTGTTTTTT
TRBV7-3	few	TRBJ1-3	TRBD1	CASSRQGGSGNTIYF	TGTGCCAGCAGCCGACAGGGGGGCTCTGGAAACACCATATATTTT
TRBV11-3	-	TRBJ2-5	-	CASSETSQETQYF	TGTGCCAGCAGCGAGACAAGCCAAGAGACCCAGTACTTC
TRBV27	-	TRBJ1-4	-	CASSLRKSTNEKLFF	TGTGCCAGCAGTTTACGAAAATCAACTAATGAAAAACTGTTTTTT
TRBV5-1	few	TRBJ2-2	-	CASSLGGEGGELFF	TGCGCCAGCAGCTTGGGCGGGGAAGGCGGGGAGCTGTTTTTT
TRBV5-1	-	TRBJ2-5	TRBD1	CASSLQPGQQETQYF	TGCGCCAGCAGCTTGCAGCCGGGACAGCAAGAGACCCAGTACTTC
TRBV5-1	once	TRBJ2-2	-	CASSLEGRTNTGELFF	TGCGCCAGCAGCTTGGAAGGCCGGACGAACACCGGGGAGCTGTTTTTT
TRBV2	-	TRBJ1-5	-	CASSERRYNQPQHF	TGTGCCAGCAGTGAAAGGAGGTACAATCAGCCCCAGCATTTT
TRBV5-8	-	TRBJ2-1	TRBD1	CASRRDRGPHNEQFF	TGTGCCAGCAGGAGGGACAGGGGGCCCCACAATGAGCAGTTCTTC